This TCR beta chain was sequenced in a study of T-cell reconstitution after alpha-beta-depleted transplantation in children. The library targeted TCRbeta and was prepared with unique molecular identifiers. TCRdb independently ran MiXCR on the PCR reads; one entry per CDR3 protein. The sample records about 440,000 distinct CDR3 sequences, 43% being singletons. A remark on this clonotype: Its target is unknown.

The V segment lost 4 bases and the J segment 3 bases; nucleotides outside the gene matches: 5. The CDR3 length is 15 residues. Germline-derived CDR1 and CDR2 are SGHRS and YFSETQ. Study findings and constraints: Hyperexpanded clones declined; after one year, newly produced T cells mostly supplied diversity. Surviving recipient cells, namely T cells and thymic progenitors, were the source of high day-60 TCRbeta diversity in some patients. Expanded graft clones, several hundred of them, were reportedly the source of alpha-beta T cells about two months after transplant.

The V gene is TRBV5-1, the J gene TRBJ2-7, with TRBD2 matching over 12 bases. This TCR came from a girl under 10 years old with aplastic anemia, due to receive a stem cell transplant. The material was PBMCs, obtained before TCRalphabeta/CD19-depleted stem cell transplant. The DNA for the CDR3 is TGCGCCAGCAGCATTGGGACTAGCGGGTTCTACGAGCAGTACTTC. Protein sequence: CASSIGTSGFYEQYF.